The source of this TCR beta chain is a study of T-cell reconstitution after alpha-beta-depleted transplantation in children. Trimming stripped 5 bases from V and 5 bases from J, with 7 bases between. This CDR3 is 13 amino acids long. Germline lookup yields CDR1 MGHDK and CDR2 SYGVNS. This clonotype was seen at least ten times. Researchers prepared the TCRbeta library using unique molecular identifiers, the study reports. TCRdb called the PCR reads again in MiXCR, with one record for every CDR3 protein. Counted here are roughly 590,000 distinct CDR3 sequences, approximately 16% occurring once; the ten biggest clones make up approximately 1%.

The sequence derives from a human donor who donated a stem cell graft to a child with acute myeloid leukemia. This specimen consisted of PBMCs from the stem cell graft donor, obtained from the stem cell graft. This sequence joins TRBV25-1 and TRBJ1-6; D gene uncertain. In nucleotides, the CDR3 is TGTGCCAGCAGTTTGTCAGATAATTCACCCCTCCACTTT. It specifies CASSLSDNSPLHF. Supplemented by reference TRBV25-1 and TRBJ1-6, the full variable domain reads EADIYQTPRYLVIGTGKKITLECSQTMGHDKMYWYQQDPGMELHLIHYSYGVNSTEKGDLSSESTVSRIRTEHFPLTLESARPSHTSQYLCASSLSDNSPLHFGNGTRLTVT.